The rows below give T cell receptor beta chains drawn from one sample of a study of T cells in localized non-small cell lung cancer. Generated by immunoSEQ multiplex PCR, the TCRdb table keeps only in-frame clones and is missing some. The sample comprises around 6,400 clones, about half of which are singletons, and 3.5% to 4% rests with the top ten. Material: lymph node tissue, obtained before any cancer treatment. These receptors all come from a man aged 35 to 70 with stage I lung adenocarcinoma. The CDR3 runs from the conserved cysteine through the conserved F or W. D genes are given only for firm matches. Size is stated for part of the rows, as once, few or many counts, or as a class when the clone is expanded.

abundance: few
d_gene: -
len: 12
j_gene: TRBJ1-2
v_gene: TRBV28
CDR3nt: TGTGCCAGCAGTTCCCCCCCCGGTGGCTACACCTTC
CDR3aa: CASSSPPGGYTF

abundance: -
d_gene: -
len: 16
j_gene: TRBJ2-5
v_gene: TRBV10-2
CDR3nt: TGCGCCAGCAGTGATATTGCCCTCAATCCTAGGGAGACCCAGTACTTC
CDR3aa: CASSDIALNPRETQYF

abundance: few
d_gene: TRBD2
len: 15
j_gene: TRBJ2-1
v_gene: TRBV11-3
CDR3nt: TGTGCCAGCAGCCCAAGGACTAGCGGGAGAAATGAGCAGTTCTTC
CDR3aa: CASSPRTSGRNEQFF

abundance: few
d_gene: -
len: 17
j_gene: TRBJ1-5
v_gene: TRBV19
CDR3nt: TGTGCCAGTAGTATTCAAGGACAGTGGGAGGGCAATCAGCCCCAGCATTTT
CDR3aa: CASSIQGQWEGNQPQHF

abundance: -
d_gene: TRBD2
len: 15
j_gene: TRBJ2-1
v_gene: TRBV19
CDR3nt: TGTGCCAGTAGTGTTCTAGCGGGAGGGGAGAATGAGCAGTTCTTC
CDR3aa: CASSVLAGGENEQFF

abundance: -
d_gene: -
len: 14
j_gene: TRBJ2-1
v_gene: TRBV6-8
CDR3nt: TGTGCCAGCAGCCCTTCGCGCACCTACAATGAGCAGTTCTTC
CDR3aa: CASSPSRTYNEQFF

abundance: few
d_gene: TRBD2
len: 15
j_gene: TRBJ2-2
v_gene: TRBV9
CDR3nt: TGTGCCAGCAGCGGCCAGGAGCGGGGGACCGGGGAGCTGTTTTTT
CDR3aa: CASSGQERGTGELFF

abundance: -
d_gene: -
len: 12
j_gene: TRBJ2-2
v_gene: TRBV18
CDR3nt: TGTGCCAGCTCAGACCACACCGGGGAGCTGTTTTTT
CDR3aa: CASSDHTGELFF

abundance: -
d_gene: TRBD2
len: 13
j_gene: TRBJ2-1
v_gene: TRBV6-8
CDR3nt: TGTGCCAGCAGGGCTAGCGGGAGCAATGAGCAGTTCTTC
CDR3aa: CASRASGSNEQFF

abundance: -
d_gene: TRBD2
len: 15
j_gene: TRBJ2-2
v_gene: TRBV5-1
CDR3nt: TGCGCCAGCAGAATAACCGGGACTAGCGCCGGGGAGCTGTTTTTT
CDR3aa: CASRITGTSAGELFF

abundance: few
d_gene: -
len: 13
j_gene: TRBJ2-5
v_gene: TRBV6-8
CDR3nt: TGTGCCAGCAGTTACGAGGGGGGGGAGACCCAGTACTTC
CDR3aa: CASSYEGGETQYF

abundance: once
d_gene: -
len: 15
j_gene: TRBJ2-7
v_gene: TRBV28
CDR3nt: TGTGCCAGCAGTTTTCGGGACACGAGCTCCTACGAGCAGTACTTC
CDR3aa: CASSFRDTSSYEQYF

abundance: -
d_gene: -
len: 12
j_gene: TRBJ2-2
v_gene: TRBV19
CDR3nt: TGTGCCAGTAGTATCCATACCGGGGAGCTGTTTTTT
CDR3aa: CASSIHTGELFF

abundance: few
d_gene: -
len: 18
j_gene: TRBJ1-2
v_gene: TRBV28
CDR3nt: TGTGCCAGCAGAAACCGGCGGACAGACCGTCGGAGGGGCTATGGCTACACCTTC
CDR3aa: CASRNRRTDRRRGYGYTF

abundance: few
d_gene: -
len: 15
j_gene: TRBJ1-2
v_gene: TRBV6-8
CDR3nt: TGTGCCAGCAGTGAGGGGTTTAAGCCTAACTATGGCTACACCTTC
CDR3aa: CASSEGFKPNYGYTF

abundance: -
d_gene: -
len: 14
j_gene: TRBJ2-1
v_gene: TRBV28
CDR3nt: TGTGCCAGCAGTTTACCACAGGGTGACAATGAGCAGTTCTTC
CDR3aa: CASSLPQGDNEQFF

abundance: -
d_gene: -
len: 14
j_gene: TRBJ2-5
v_gene: TRBV9
CDR3nt: TGTGCCAGCAGCGTAGGCGGTTTAGAAGAGACCCAGTACTTC
CDR3aa: CASSVGGLEETQYF

abundance: -
d_gene: -
len: 13
j_gene: TRBJ1-2
v_gene: TRBV19
CDR3nt: TGTGCCAGTATCAACCGGACAGAGCGAGGCTACACCTTC
CDR3aa: CASINRTERGYTF

abundance: -
d_gene: -
len: 14
j_gene: TRBJ1-1
v_gene: TRBV30
CDR3nt: TGTGCCTGGAGTGTACTGCAGACAAACACTGAAGCTTTCTTT
CDR3aa: CAWSVLQTNTEAFF